The present T cell receptor beta chain was sequenced within a study of shared clonotypes between healthy human individuals. Study-level background: Plates per donor: three CD4 naive, three CD4 memory, two CD8 naive, one CD8 memory. Notes on the study in general: The sampled material consisted only of blood, and tissue repertoires are likely to differ. Generation probability values for non-shared clonotypes were lower than those for clonotypes shared by all four donors.

Several immunoSEQ plates held equal portions of the genomic DNA taken from each subset. This table comes from immunoSEQ multiplex PCR, and its TCRdb copy is limited to in-frame clones, with some not included. The profile shows some 2,500,000 clones, under 95% of them singletons. With respect to this clone: Its antigen remains unknown.

From germline, CDR1 is MNHEY and CDR2 SMNVEV (reference sequence). The V gene end was trimmed by 3 bases and the J gene end by 4 bases; junction bases not matched to a gene: 4. This CDR3 spans 16 amino acids. This sequence originates from a young man in good health. Some clones in this sample may be carry-over from other donors' samples. The specimen sequenced was naive CD4+ T cells from PBMCs. Subset: CD45RA+ positively selected. V usage is TRBV27 and J usage is TRBJ2-2, with TRBD2 matching 11 bases. CDR3 coding DNA: TGTGCCAGCAGTTTTTTAGCGGGAGGGTCCACCGGGGAGCTGTTTTTT. Its protein product is CASSFLAGGSTGELFF.